Below are 8 T cell receptor beta chains sequenced from a single sample in a study of blood T cell repertoires in COVID-19. The data were produced by immunoSEQ multiplex PCR, yet TCRdb's version contains in-frame clones alone and is incomplete. The sample records some 700,000 clones, about 90% being singletons. The sequenced sample consisted of peripheral blood. These receptors all come from a woman aged 18 to 35 with acute or convalescent COVID-19.

The CDR3 bases are TGTGCCAGCAAAGGGGCCAGCGGGGGCCTACGGGGGTTCTTC. Protein product: CASKGASGGLRGFF. The chain combines TRBV2 with TRBJ2-1; 8 bases line up with TRBD2. Per germline, CDR1 SNHLY and CDR2 FYNNEI. The CDR3 is made up of 14 amino acids. The ends lost 7 bases at V and 15 bases at J; junction bases unmatched: 17.

The rearrangement links TRBV5-1 to TRBJ2-3, with 7 bases aligning to TRBD1. V lost 5 bases, J lost 2 bases, and 8 bases stayed unmatched. CDR1 and CDR2 (germline): SGHRS, YFSETQ. The CDR3 spans 15 residues. Here the CDR3 reads CASSTWDSITDTQYF. DNA of the CDR3: TGCGCCAGCAGTACCTGGGACAGCATCACAGATACGCAGTATTTT.

The chain carries TRBV19 and TRBJ2-7; 7 nucleotides line up with TRBD1. The CDR3 spans 14 residues. The V segment lost 3 bases and the J segment 3 bases; nucleotides outside the gene matches: 5. Germline V gene data show CDR1 as LNHDA and CDR2 as SQIVND (reference sequence). CDR3 sequence: CASSMGTVFYEQYF. The CDR3 coding sequence is TGTGCCAGTAGTATGGGGACAGTTTTCTACGAGCAGTACTTC.

In its sample, this clone was seen once. The gene calls are TRBV6-4 and TRBJ2-3; D uncertain. The ends were cut back, 2 bases at V and 2 bases at J, with 5 bases in the middle. The germline CDR1 and CDR2 sequences are MRHNA and SNTAGT. The CDR3 has 13 residues. CDR3 bases: TGTGCCAGCAGTGACACTACCACAGATACGCAGTATTTT. The encoded protein is CASSDTTTDTQYF.

The chain carries TRBV6-2 or TRBV6-3 and TRBJ1-5; the D is unclear. The CDR3 extends over 16 amino acids. V lost 0 bases, J lost 4 bases, and 13 bases lay in between. Per germline, CDR1 MNHEY and CDR2 SVGEGT. CDR3 region: CASSYSGGTANQPQHF. CDR3 sequence (DNA): TGTGCCAGCAGTTACTCAGGAGGAACGGCAAATCAGCCCCAGCATTTT.

The chain joins TRBV24-1 to TRBJ2-7; the D gene is possibly TRBD1 (5 bases). The CDR3 is 14 amino acids. The germline V gene encodes CDR1 KGHDR and CDR2 SFDVKD. Trimming took off 3 bases at V and 3 bases at J, with 11 bases between the two ends. The CDR3, as DNA: TGTGCCACCAGTGATCCTAGACAGAGCTACGAGCAGTACTTC. This translates into CATSDPRQSYEQYF.

This rearrangement joins TRBV19 to TRBJ1-2; tentative D call: TRBD1 (6 bases). Per the germline V gene, CDR1 is LNHDA and CDR2 is SQIVND (reference sequence). The CDR3 covers 13 residues. Deletions cut 7 bases from V and 4 bases from J, with 13 bases between. This CDR3 reads CASNRDGIYGYTF. The DNA of the CDR3 is TGTGCCAGTAACAGGGATGGTATCTATGGCTACACCTTC.

The rearrangement links TRBV5-4 to TRBJ2-3; 9 nucleotides align to TRBD2. Germline lookup yields CDR1 SGHNT and CDR2 YYREEE (reference sequence). The CDR3 spans 17 residues. The V and J ends lost 2 bases and 1 base, in that order; junction bases with no gene match: 8. CDR3 DNA sequence: TGTGCCAGCAGCTTCTTGCGGGGGGGCCCCGGCACAGATACGCAGTATTTT. This sequence encodes CASSFLRGGPGTDTQYF.